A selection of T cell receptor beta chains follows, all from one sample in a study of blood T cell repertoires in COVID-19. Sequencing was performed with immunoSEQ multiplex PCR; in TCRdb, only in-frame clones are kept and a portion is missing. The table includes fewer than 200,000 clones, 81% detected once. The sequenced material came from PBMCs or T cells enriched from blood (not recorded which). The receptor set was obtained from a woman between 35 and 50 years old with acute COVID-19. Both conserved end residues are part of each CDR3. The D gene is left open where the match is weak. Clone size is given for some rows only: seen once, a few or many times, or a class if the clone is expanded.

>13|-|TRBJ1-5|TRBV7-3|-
CASAASPNQPQHF
TGTGCCAGCGCTGCGTCACCAAATCAGCCCCAGCATTTT
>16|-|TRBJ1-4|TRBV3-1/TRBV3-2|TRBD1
CASRPSYRGTNEKLFF
TGTGCCAGCAGACCTAGCTACAGGGGGACAAATGAAAAACTGTTTTTT
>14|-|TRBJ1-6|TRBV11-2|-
CASSYDSPDSPLHF
TGTGCCAGCAGCTACGACAGCCCCGATTCACCCCTCCACTTT
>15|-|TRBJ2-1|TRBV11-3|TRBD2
CASSPGLADYNEQFF
TGTGCCAGCAGCCCTGGACTAGCGGATTACAATGAGCAGTTCTTC
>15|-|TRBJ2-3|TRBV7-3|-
CASSLLAGGTDTQYF
TGTGCCAGCAGCTTATTGGCAGGGGGCACAGATACGCAGTATTTT
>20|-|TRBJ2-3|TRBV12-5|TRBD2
CASGLAVWGTSGRAGDTQYF
TGTGCTAGTGGTTTGGCAGTCTGGGGGACTAGCGGGAGGGCGGGAGATACGCAGTATTTT
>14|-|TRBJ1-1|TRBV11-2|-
CASSDQGGSIEAFF
TGTGCCAGCAGCGACCAGGGAGGAAGTATTGAAGCTTTCTTT
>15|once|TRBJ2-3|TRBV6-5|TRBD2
CASSYPGLAGDTQYF
TGTGCCAGCAGTTACCCGGGACTAGCGGGGGATACGCAGTATTTT
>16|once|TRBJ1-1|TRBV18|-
CASSPRVSQGGPEAFF
TGTGCCAGCTCACCAAGGGTGTCTCAGGGAGGGCCTGAAGCTTTCTTT
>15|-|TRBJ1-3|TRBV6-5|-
CASSYSGAAGNTIYF
TGTGCCAGCAGTTACTCTGGGGCGGCTGGAAACACCATATATTTT
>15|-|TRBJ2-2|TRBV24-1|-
CATSDLAGNTGELFF
TGTGCCACCAGTGATTTAGCAGGGAACACCGGGGAGCTGTTTTTT
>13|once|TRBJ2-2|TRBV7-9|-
CASSPLVTGELFF
TGTGCCAGCAGCCCCCTAGTGACCGGGGAGCTGTTTTTT
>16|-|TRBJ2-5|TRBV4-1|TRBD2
CASSQARGRTKETQYF
TGCGCCAGCAGCCAAGCACGCGGGAGGACTAAAGAGACCCAGTACTTC
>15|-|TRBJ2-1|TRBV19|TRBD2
CASSPMREVYNEQFF
TGTGCCAGTAGCCCCATGCGGGAGGTCTACAATGAGCAGTTCTTC
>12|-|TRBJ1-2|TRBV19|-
CASSMLNYGYTF
TGTGCCAGTAGTATGCTAAACTATGGCTACACCTTC
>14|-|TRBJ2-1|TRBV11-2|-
CASSLGGYYNEQFF
TGTGCCAGCAGCTTAGGCGGCTACTACAATGAGCAGTTCTTC
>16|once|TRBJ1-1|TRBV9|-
CASSPYGQPTNTEAFF
TGTGCCAGCAGCCCATACGGACAGCCGACGAACACTGAAGCTTTCTTT
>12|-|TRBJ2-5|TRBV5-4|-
CASSLAQETQYF
TGTGCCAGCAGCTTGGCGCAAGAGACCCAGTACTTC
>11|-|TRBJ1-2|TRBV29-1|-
CSVGTDYGYTF
TGCAGCGTTGGGACAGACTATGGCTACACCTTC
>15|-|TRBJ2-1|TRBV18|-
CASWTNTMSSSRQFF
TGTGCCAGCTGGACAAACACAATGAGCAGTTCTAGGCAGTTCTTC
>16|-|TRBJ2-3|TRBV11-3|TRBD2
CASSFSVAGFSDTQYF
TGTGCCAGCAGCTTTTCGGTAGCGGGATTCTCAGATACGCAGTATTTT
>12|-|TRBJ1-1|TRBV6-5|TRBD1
CASSIDRVNAFF
TGTGCCAGCAGTATCGACAGGGTTAATGCTTTCTTT
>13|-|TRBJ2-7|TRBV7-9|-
CASSFVPGDEQYF
TGTGCCAGCAGCTTTGTCCCGGGGGACGAGCAGTACTTC
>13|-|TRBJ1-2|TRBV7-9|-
CASSPSANYGYTF
TGTGCCAGCAGCCCCTCGGCTAACTATGGCTACACCTTC
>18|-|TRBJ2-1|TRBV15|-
CATSRDRRGGAPYNEQFF
TGTGCCACCAGCAGAGATCGGAGGGGCGGCGCGCCCTACAATGAGCAGTTCTTC
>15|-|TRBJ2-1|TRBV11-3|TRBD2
CASRLLAGGYNEQFF
TGTGCCAGCAGGCTCCTAGCGGGAGGATACAATGAGCAGTTCTTC
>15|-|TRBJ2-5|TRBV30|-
CAWSWGEGSQETQYF
TGTGCCTGGAGTTGGGGGGAAGGGAGCCAAGAGACCCAGTACTTC
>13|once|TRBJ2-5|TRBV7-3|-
CASSLGLQETQYF
TGTGCCAGCAGCTTGGGGCTCCAAGAGACCCAGTACTTC
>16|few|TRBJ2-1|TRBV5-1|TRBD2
CASSLVSSGRENEQFF
TGCGCCAGCAGCTTGGTTTCTAGCGGGAGGGAAAATGAGCAGTTCTTC
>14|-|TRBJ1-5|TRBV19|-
CASSPGQLNQPQHF
TGTGCCAGTAGCCCCGGACAATTGAATCAGCCCCAGCATTTT
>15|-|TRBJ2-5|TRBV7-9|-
CASSPEDLRRETQYF
TGTGCCAGCAGCCCCGAGGATCTTAGGAGGGAGACCCAGTACTTC
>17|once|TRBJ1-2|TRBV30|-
CAWTGFIYEGFNYGYTF
TGTGCCTGGACAGGTTTCATTTACGAGGGATTCAACTATGGCTACACCTTC
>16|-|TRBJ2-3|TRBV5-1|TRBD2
CASRGLAGSGTDTQYF
TGCGCCAGCAGGGGACTAGCGGGGTCGGGGACAGATACGCAGTATTTT
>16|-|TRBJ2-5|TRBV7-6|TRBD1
CASSRHSRTGGETQYF
TGTGCCAGCAGCCGGCACAGTAGGACAGGGGGAGAGACCCAGTACTTC
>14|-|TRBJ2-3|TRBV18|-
CASSTSFASDTQYF
TGTGCCAGCTCAACTAGCTTTGCATCAGATACGCAGTATTTT
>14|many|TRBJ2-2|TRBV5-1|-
CASSFGGTTGELFF
TGCGCCAGCAGCTTCGGGGGAACGACCGGGGAGCTGTTTTTT
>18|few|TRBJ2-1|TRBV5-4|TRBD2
CASSLAVIASGIPNEQFF
TGTGCCAGCAGCTTGGCCGTGATAGCTAGCGGGATTCCCAATGAGCAGTTCTTC
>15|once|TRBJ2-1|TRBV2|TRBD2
CASSEDSGRYGEQFF
TGTGCCAGCAGTGAAGACAGCGGGAGATATGGTGAGCAGTTCTTC
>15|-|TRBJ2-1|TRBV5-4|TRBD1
CASSLGGTGEYGQFF
TGTGCCAGCAGCCTGGGCGGGACAGGGGAGTACGGGCAGTTCTTC
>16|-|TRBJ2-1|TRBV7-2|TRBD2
CASSARRPSGSDEQFF
TGTGCCAGCAGCGCGAGACGGCCTAGCGGGAGCGATGAGCAGTTCTTC
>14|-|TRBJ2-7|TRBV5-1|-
CASSLEVGHYEQYF
TGCGCCAGCAGCTTGGAAGTGGGCCACTACGAGCAGTACTTC
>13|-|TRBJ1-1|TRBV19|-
CASSISPTAEAFF
TGTGCCAGTAGTATTTCACCGACAGCCGAAGCTTTCTTT
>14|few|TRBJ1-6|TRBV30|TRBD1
CAWSRDRVNSPLHF
TGTGCCTGGAGTAGGGACAGGGTTAATTCACCCCTCCACTTT
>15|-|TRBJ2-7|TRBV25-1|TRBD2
CASSETLAGVGEQYF
TGTGCCAGCAGTGAAACTCTAGCGGGAGTCGGCGAGCAGTACTTC
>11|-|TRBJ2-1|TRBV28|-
CASSTVNEQFF
TGTGCCAGCAGTACAGTCAATGAGCAGTTCTTC
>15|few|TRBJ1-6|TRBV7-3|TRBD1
CASSSTGGSNSPLHF
TGTGCCAGCAGCTCGACAGGGGGTTCTAATTCACCCCTCCACTTT
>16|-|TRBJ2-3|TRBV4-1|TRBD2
CASSQAPGLAGDTQYF
TGCGCCAGCAGCCAGGCCCCAGGACTAGCGGGAGATACGCAGTATTTT